These 3 T cell receptor beta chains were all obtained from the same sample, sequenced in a study of T cell responses to AZD1222 COVID-19 vaccine. The assay was immunoSEQ multiplex PCR, and TCRdb's table has in-frame clones only and misses some. Of about 54,000 clones in the sample, approximately 86% were seen once. The sample consisted of peripheral blood, taken 28 days after the second AZD1222 dose. These receptor sequences come from an adult who received the AZD1222 COVID-19 vaccine.

This rearrangement joins TRBV12-1 to TRBJ2-7. TRBV12-1 is a recognized pseudogene. The CDR3 has 13 residues. The CDR3 spells CASSSGRTYEQYF. The DNA for the CDR3 is TGTGCCAGCAGCTCGGGGCGCACCTACGAGCAGTACTTC.

The V and J genes are TRBV9 and TRBJ2-3; tentative D call: TRBD2 (6 bases). The CDR3 totals 15 residues. V was cut by 4 bases and J by 5 bases, with 17 bases left in between. From germline, CDR1 is SGDLS and CDR2 YYNGEE. CDR3 in DNA: TGTGCCAGCAGCTTTTCGGGGGAAAGGGTAGATACGCAGTATTTT. Its translation is CASSFSGERVDTQYF.

In this sample, this clone turned up once. The J gene is TRBJ1-1, the V gene TRBV11-2, with no clear D. V lost 3 bases and J 0 bases, leaving 8 bases between the germline ends. This CDR3 is built from 14 residues. The germline CDR1 and CDR2 sequences are SGHAT and FQNNGV. As DNA, the CDR3 is TGTGCCAGCAGCTTCGACACATTGAACACTGAAGCTTTCTTT. This codes for CASSFDTLNTEAFF.